This TCR beta chain was found in a study of blood T cell repertoires in COVID-19. Some clones are missing from TCRdb's copy, which holds only in-frame ones; the method was immunoSEQ multiplex PCR. The table lists about 260,000 clones, around 86% of them singletons, with around 9.5% in the top ten. This CDR3 is 13 amino acids long. Germline V gene sequence: CDR1 GTSNPN, CDR2 SVGIG (reference sequence). V shed 2 bases and J 10 bases; nucleotides not matched to a gene: 6. V gene TRBV30 combines with J gene TRBJ2-4, with TRBD2 matching over 9 bases. The receptor was derived from a man in his forties or fifties who had recovered from COVID-19. What was sequenced was peripheral blood. CDR3 DNA: TGTGCCTGGAGTAACCGACTAGCGGCAATTCAGTACTTC. It translates to CAWSNRLAAIQYF.